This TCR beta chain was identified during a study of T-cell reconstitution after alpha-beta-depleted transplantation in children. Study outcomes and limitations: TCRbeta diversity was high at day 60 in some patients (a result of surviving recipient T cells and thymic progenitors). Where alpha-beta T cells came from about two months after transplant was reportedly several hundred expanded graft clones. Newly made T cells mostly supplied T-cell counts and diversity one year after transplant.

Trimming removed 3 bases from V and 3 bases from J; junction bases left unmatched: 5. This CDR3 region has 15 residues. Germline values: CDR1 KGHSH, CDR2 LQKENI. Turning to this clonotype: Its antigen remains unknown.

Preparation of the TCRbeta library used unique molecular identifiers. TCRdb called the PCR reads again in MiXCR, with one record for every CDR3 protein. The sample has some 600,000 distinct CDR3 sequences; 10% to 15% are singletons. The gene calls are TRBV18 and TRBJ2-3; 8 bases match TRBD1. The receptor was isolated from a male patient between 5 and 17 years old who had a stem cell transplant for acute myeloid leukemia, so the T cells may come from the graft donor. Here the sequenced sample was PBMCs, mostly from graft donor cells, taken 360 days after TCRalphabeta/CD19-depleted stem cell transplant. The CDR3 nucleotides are TGTGCCAGCTCACCGCAGGGGGCTAGGACAGATACGCAGTATTTT. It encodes CASSPQGARTDTQYF. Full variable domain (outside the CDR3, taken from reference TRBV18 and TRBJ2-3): NAGVMQNPRHLVRRRGQEARLRCSPMKGHSHVYWYRQLPEEGLKFMVYLQKENIIDESGMPKERFSAEFPKEGPSILRIQQVVRGDSAAYFCASSPQGARTDTQYFGPGTRLTVL.